A single sample gave rise to the 6 T cell receptor beta chains below, sequenced in a study of CXCR3-negative and CXCR3-positive naive CD8 T cells. These receptors have no identified antigens. Study results and limitations: TRB CDR3 hydrophobicity was greater in CXCR3-positive naive cells than in CXCR3-negative naive cells.

The authors prepared UMI-labeled TRB cDNA libraries by 5' RACE. After re-calling the 5' RACE reads, TCRdb lists one entry per CDR3 protein, DNA absent. This table holds 50,000 to 65,000 distinct CDR3 sequences. Sample: naive CXCR3+ CD8+ T cells from blood. Sample subset: CD45RO-CCR7+CD27+CD95- naive CD8+ T cells expressing CXCR3 (TNR3+). These receptors came from a human donor in good health. Some clones in this sample may be carry-over from other donors' samples.

The V gene is TRBV30, the J gene TRBJ2-7; TCRdb picks TRBD2, but there is no DNA to check that call. Germline CDR1 is GTSNPN and CDR2 is SVGIG (reference sequence). CDR3 size: 13 residues. The CDR3 here is CASASGASYEQYF. The variable domain in full, completed from reference TRBV30 and TRBJ2-7, reads SQTIHQWPATLVQPVGSPLSLECTVEGTSNPNLYWYRQAAGRGLQLLFYSVGIGQISSEVPQNLSASRPQDRQFILSSKKLLLSDSGFYLCASASGASYEQYFGPGTRLTVT.

The CDR3: CASSPLGPVYNEQFF. The rearrangement joins TRBV28 to TRBJ2-1; the D call from TCRdb, TRBD1, cannot be confirmed without DNA. The germline V gene encodes CDR1 MDHEN and CDR2 SYDVKM. The CDR3 has 15 residues. The variable domain in full, completed from reference TRBV28 and TRBJ2-1, reads DVKVTQSSRYLVKRTGEKVFLECVQDMDHENMFWYRQDPGLGLRLIYFSYDVKMKEKGDIPEGYSVSREKKERFSLILESASTNQTSMYLCASSPLGPVYNEQFFGPGTRLTVL.

The chain couples TRBV7-9 to TRBJ2-1; TCRdb reports TRBD1, a call that lacks DNA to check it against. The CDR3 totals 14 residues. The germline CDR1 and CDR2 sequences are SEHNR and FQNEAQ (reference sequence). The CDR3 reads CASSLADRVNEQFF.

The rearrangement uses TRBV20-1 and TRBJ2-3. The CDR3 length is 16 residues. Germline V gives CDR1 DFQATT, CDR2 SNEGSKA (reference sequence). CDR3 residues: CSARDPFTDATDTQYF.

V usage is TRBV11-2 and J usage is TRBJ1-5. The germline CDR1 and CDR2 sequences are SGHAT and FQNNGV. The CDR3 is made up of 13 amino acids. The CDR3 loop reads CASSLLSNQPQHF.

This chain links TRBV19 with TRBJ2-6. The CDR3 has 15 amino acids. Germline V gene sequence: CDR1 LNHDA, CDR2 SQIVND (reference sequence). The CDR3 here is CASSTSASGANVLTF. The full variable domain, rest sourced from reference TRBV19 and TRBJ2-6, is DGGITQSPKYLFRKEGQNVTLSCEQNLNHDAMYWYRQDPGQGLRLIYYSQIVNDFQKGDIAEGYSVSREKKESFPLTVTSAQKNPTAFYLCASSTSASGANVLTFGAGSRLTVL.